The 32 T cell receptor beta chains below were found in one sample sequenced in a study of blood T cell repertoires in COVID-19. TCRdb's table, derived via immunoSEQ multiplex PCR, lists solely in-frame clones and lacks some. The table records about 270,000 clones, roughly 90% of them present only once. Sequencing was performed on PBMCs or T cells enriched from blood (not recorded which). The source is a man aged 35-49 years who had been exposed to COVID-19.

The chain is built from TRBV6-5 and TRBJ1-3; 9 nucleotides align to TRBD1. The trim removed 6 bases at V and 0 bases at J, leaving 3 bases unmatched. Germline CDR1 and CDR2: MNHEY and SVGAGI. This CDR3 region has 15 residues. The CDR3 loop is CASSLGQGSGNTIYF. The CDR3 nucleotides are TGTGCCAGCAGCTTGGGACAGGGCTCTGGAAACACCATATATTTT.

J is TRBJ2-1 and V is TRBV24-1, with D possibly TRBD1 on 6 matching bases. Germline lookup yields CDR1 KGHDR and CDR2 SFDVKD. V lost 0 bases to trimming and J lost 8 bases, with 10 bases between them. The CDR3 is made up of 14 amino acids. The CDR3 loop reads CATSDLGGGYEQFF. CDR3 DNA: TGTGCCACCAGTGATTTGGGGGGCGGCTATGAGCAGTTCTTC.

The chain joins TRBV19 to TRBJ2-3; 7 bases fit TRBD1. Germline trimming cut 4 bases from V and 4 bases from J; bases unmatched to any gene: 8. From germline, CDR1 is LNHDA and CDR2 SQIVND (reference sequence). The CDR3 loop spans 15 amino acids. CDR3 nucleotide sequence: TGTGCCAGTAGTACCACGGGACAGTCCTCAGATACGCAGTATTTT. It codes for CASSTTGQSSDTQYF.

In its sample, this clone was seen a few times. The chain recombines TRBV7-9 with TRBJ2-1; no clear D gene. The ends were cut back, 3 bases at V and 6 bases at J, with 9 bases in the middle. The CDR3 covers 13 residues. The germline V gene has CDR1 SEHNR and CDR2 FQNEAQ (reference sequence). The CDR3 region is CASSFDLRNEQFF. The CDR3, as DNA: TGTGCCAGCAGCTTCGATCTACGCAATGAGCAGTTCTTC.

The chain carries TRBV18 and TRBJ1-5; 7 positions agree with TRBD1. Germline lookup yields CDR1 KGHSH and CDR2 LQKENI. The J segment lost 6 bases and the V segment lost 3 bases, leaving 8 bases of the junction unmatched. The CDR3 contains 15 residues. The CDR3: CASSPLGQDGQPQHF. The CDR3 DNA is TGTGCCAGCTCACCGTTAGGACAGGATGGTCAGCCCCAGCATTTT.

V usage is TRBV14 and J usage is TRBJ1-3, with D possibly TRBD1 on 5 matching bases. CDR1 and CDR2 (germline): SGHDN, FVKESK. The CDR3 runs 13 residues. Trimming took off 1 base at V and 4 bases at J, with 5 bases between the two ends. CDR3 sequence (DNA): TGTGCCAGCAGCCAAGGACAGGGAAACACCATATATTTT. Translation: CASSQGQGNTIYF.

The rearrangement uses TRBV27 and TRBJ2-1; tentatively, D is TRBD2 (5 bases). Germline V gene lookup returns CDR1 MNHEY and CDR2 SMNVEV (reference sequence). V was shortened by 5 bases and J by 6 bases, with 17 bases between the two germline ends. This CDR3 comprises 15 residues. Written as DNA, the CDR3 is TGTGCCAGCAGTCTAACCCAACTAGGTTTCAATGAGCAGTTCTTC. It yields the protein CASSLTQLGFNEQFF.

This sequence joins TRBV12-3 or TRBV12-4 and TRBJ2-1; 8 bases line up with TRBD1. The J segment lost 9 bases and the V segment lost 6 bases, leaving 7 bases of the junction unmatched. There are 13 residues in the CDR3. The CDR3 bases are TGTGCCAGCAGCGAACCAGGGGGCAGTGAGCAGTTCTTC. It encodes CASSEPGGSEQFF.

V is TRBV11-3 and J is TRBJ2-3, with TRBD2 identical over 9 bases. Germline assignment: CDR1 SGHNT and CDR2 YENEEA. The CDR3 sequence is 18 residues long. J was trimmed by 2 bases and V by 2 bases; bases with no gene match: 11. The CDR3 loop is CASSLNIDLAGFTDTQYF. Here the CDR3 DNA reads TGTGCCAGCAGCTTAAATATTGACCTAGCGGGGTTCACAGATACGCAGTATTTT. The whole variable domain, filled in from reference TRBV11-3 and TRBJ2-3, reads EAGVVQSPRYKIIEKKQPVAFWCNPISGHNTLYWYLQNLGQGPELLIRYENEEAVDDSQLPKDRFSAERLKGVDSTLKIQPAELGDSAVYLCASSLNIDLAGFTDTQYFGPGTRLTVL.

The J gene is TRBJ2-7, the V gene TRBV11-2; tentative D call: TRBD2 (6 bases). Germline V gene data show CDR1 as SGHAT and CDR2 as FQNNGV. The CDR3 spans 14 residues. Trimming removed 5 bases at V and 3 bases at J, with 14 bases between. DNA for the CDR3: TGTGCCAGCAGCGCGGGCTGGGGAGGCTACGAGCAGTACTTC. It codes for CASSAGWGGYEQYF.

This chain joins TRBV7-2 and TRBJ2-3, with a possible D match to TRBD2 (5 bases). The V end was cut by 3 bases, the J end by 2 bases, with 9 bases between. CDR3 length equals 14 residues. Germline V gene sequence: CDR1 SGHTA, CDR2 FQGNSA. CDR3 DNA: TGTGCCAGCAGCTTTGAGCGGACCACAGATACGCAGTATTTT. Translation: CASSFERTTDTQYF.

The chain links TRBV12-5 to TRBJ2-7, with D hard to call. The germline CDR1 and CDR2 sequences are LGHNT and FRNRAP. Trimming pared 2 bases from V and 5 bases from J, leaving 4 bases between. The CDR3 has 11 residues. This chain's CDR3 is CASGLSDEQYF. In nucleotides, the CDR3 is TGTGCTAGTGGTTTGTCAGACGAGCAGTACTTC.

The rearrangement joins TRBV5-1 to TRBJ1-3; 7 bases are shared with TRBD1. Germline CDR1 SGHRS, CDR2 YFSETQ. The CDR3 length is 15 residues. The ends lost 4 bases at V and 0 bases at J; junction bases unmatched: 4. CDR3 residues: CASSATGASGNTIYF. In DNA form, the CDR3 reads TGCGCCAGCAGCGCCACAGGGGCCTCTGGAAACACCATATATTTT.

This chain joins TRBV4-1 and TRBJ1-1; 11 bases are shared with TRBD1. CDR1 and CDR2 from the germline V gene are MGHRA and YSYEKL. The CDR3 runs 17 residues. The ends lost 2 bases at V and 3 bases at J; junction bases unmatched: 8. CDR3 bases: TGCGCCAGCAGCCAAAACCCGGGACAGGGGGGATACACTGAAGCTTTCTTT. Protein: CASSQNPGQGGYTEAFF.

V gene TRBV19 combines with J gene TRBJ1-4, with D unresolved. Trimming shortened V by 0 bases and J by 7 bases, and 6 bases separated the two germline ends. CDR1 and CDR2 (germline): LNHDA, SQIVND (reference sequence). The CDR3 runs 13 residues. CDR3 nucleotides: TGTGCCAGTAGTATAGATAGGAGTGAAAAACTGTTTTTT. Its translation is CASSIDRSEKLFF.

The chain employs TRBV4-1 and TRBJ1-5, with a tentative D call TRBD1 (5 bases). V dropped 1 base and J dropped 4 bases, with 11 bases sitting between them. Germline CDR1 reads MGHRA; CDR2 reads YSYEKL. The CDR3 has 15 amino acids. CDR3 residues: CASSQVPGRNQPQHF. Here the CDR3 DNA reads TGCGCCAGCAGCCAAGTCCCAGGGAGGAATCAGCCCCAGCATTTT.

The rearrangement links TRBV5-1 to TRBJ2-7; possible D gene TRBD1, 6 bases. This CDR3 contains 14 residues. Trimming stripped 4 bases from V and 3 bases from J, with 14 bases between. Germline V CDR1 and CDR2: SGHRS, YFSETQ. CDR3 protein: CASSLGPGVYEQYF. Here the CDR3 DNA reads TGCGCCAGCAGCCTGGGGCCAGGGGTCTACGAGCAGTACTTC.

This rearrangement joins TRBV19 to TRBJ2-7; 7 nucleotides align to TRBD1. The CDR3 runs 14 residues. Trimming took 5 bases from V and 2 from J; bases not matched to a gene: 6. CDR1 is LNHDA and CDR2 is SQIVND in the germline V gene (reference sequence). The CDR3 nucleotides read TGTGCCAGTAGTGCCCCTGGGACAGCCTACGAGCAGTACTTC. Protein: CASSAPGTAYEQYF.

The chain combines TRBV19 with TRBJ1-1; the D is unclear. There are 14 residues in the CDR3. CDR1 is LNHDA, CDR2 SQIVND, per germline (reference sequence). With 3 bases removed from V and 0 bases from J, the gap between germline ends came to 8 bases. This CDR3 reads CASSILGVNTEAFF. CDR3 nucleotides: TGTGCCAGTAGTATTTTGGGAGTGAACACTGAAGCTTTCTTT.

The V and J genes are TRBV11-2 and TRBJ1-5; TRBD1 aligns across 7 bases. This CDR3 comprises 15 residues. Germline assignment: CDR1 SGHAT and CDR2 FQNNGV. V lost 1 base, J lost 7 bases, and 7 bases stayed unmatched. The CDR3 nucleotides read TGTGCCAGCAGCTTAGGGCAGGGGGATTGGCAGCCCCAGCATTTT. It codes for CASSLGQGDWQPQHF.

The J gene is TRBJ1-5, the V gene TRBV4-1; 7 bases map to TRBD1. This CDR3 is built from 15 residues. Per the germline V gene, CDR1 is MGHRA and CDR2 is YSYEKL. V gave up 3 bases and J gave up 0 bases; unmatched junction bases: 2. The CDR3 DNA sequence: TGCGCCAGCAGCCACCGGGACAGTAGCAATCAGCCCCAGCATTTT. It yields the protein CASSHRDSSNQPQHF.

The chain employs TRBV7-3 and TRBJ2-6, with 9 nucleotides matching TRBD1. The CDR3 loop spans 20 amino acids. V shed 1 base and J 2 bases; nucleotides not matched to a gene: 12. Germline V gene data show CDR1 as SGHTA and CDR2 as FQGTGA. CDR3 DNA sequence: TGTGCCAGCAGCTTAAGGGGACAGGGCCACATGGGGCCTGGGGCCAACGTCCTGACTTTC. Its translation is CASSLRGQGHMGPGANVLTF.

Written as DNA, the CDR3 is TGTGCCAGCAGCTTGGCCCCCCAGGGGGAAGTTGGAAACACCATATATTTT. It specifies CASSLAPQGEVGNTIYF. The chain has TRBV5-5 and TRBJ1-3; 7 bases line up with TRBD1. Germline V gene data show CDR1 as SGHKS and CDR2 as YYEKEE (reference sequence). CDR3 length: 17 amino acids. The ends lost 0 bases at V and 3 bases at J; junction bases unmatched: 9.

The CDR3 reads CASSSFTGGIDTQYF. CDR3 sequence (DNA): TGTGCCAGCAGCTCCTTCACAGGGGGCATAGATACGCAGTATTTT. The rearrangement links TRBV5-6 to TRBJ2-3; 9 positions match TRBD1. The germline V gene encodes CDR1 SGHDT and CDR2 YYEEEE. The J segment lost 5 bases and the V segment lost 3 bases, leaving 7 bases of the junction unmatched. This CDR3 comprises 15 residues.

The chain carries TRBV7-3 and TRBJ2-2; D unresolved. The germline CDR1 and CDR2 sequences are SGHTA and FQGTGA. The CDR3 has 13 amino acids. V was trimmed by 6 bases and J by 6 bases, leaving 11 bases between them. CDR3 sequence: CASRQSVSGELFF. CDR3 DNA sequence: TGTGCCAGCAGACAGTCCGTCTCCGGGGAGCTGTTTTTT.

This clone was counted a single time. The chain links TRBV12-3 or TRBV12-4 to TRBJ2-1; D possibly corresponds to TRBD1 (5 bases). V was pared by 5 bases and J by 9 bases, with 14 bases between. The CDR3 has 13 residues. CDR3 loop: CASSPLRDFEQFF. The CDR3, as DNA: TGTGCCAGCAGTCCACTCAGGGATTTTGAGCAGTTCTTC.

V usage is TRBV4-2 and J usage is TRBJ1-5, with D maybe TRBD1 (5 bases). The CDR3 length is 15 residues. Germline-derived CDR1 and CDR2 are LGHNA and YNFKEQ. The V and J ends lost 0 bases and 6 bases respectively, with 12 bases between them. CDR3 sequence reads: CASSQENGAAQPQHF. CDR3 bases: TGTGCCAGCAGCCAAGAAAATGGGGCGGCTCAGCCCCAGCATTTT.

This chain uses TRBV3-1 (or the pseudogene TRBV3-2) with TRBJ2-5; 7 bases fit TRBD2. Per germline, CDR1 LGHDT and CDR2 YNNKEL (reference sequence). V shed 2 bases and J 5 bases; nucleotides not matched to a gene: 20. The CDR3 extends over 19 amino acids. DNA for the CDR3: TGTGCCAGCAGCCAAATATCCTGGAGTCGGGGATCCGGGGGGGAGACCCAGTACTTC. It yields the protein CASSQISWSRGSGGETQYF.

The CDR3 bases are TGCGCCAGCAGAACCCAGGGTTCCCTCGACTACACCTTC. Its protein product is CASRTQGSLDYTF. The chain links TRBV5-1 to TRBJ1-2, with D tentatively TRBD1 (5 bases). This CDR3 is 13 amino acids long. Germline CDR1 SGHRS, CDR2 YFSETQ. Trimming removed 5 bases at V and 10 bases at J, with 18 bases between.

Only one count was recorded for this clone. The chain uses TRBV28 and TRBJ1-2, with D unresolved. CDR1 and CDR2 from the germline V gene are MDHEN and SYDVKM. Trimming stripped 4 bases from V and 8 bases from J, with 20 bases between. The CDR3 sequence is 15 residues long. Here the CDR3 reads CASSSGLPYLSGYTF. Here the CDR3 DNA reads TGTGCCAGCAGTTCCGGACTACCGTACCTGTCAGGCTACACCTTC.

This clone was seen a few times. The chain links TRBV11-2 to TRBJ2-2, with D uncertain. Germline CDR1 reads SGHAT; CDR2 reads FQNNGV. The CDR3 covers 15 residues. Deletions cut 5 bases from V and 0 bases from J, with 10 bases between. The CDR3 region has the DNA TGTGCCAGCAGCCCGAGTTGGTCGAACACCGGGGAGCTGTTTTTT. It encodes CASSPSWSNTGELFF.

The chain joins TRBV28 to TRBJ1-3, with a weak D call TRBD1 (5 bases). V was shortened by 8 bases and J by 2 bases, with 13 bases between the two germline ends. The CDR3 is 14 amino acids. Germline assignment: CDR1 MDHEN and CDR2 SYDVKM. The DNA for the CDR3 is TGTGCCAGCCTTACACAGGCGACTGGAAACACCATATATTTT. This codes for CASLTQATGNTIYF.